These 28 T cell receptor beta chains share one sample of origin, sequenced in a study of T cell changes during pregnancy in multiple sclerosis. The repertoire was sequenced with immunoSEQ multiplex PCR; TCRdb's copy has only in-frame clones and lacks some. Counted here are fewer than 55,000 clones, around nine tenths occurring once; the ten biggest clones make up 0.45% to 0.5%. The source material was CD4+ T cells from peripheral blood mononuclear cells, sampled in the third trimester of pregnancy. All receptors come from a female donor with multiple sclerosis, enrolled in a pregnancy study.

This chain connects TRBV18 to TRBJ1-6; no clear D gene. The length of the CDR3 is 14 residues. The V gene lost 3 bases and the J gene lost 8 bases, with 11 bases spanning the gap. The germline V gene has CDR1 KGHSH and CDR2 LQKENI. CDR3 bases: TGTGCCAGCTCACCGCAGATTGCAGATTCACCCCTCCACTTT. Translation: CASSPQIADSPLHF.

In DNA, the CDR3 is TGTGCCAGCACCCGGGGCGGGGGAGAGACCCAGTACTTC. It translates to CASTRGGGETQYF. V gene TRBV6-1 combines with J gene TRBJ2-5; 7 nucleotides agree with TRBD2. CDR3 length: 13 residues. The trim removed 7 bases at V and 4 bases at J, leaving 6 bases unmatched. Per the germline V gene, CDR1 is MNHNS and CDR2 is SASEGT.

This chain uses TRBV27 with TRBJ1-6, with 7 positions matching TRBD1. V shed 5 bases and J 6 bases; nucleotides not matched to a gene: 7. The germline gives CDR1 MNHEY, CDR2 SMNVEV (reference sequence). This CDR3 has 15 residues. CDR3 region: CASSMGQLANSPLHF. DNA of the CDR3: TGTGCCAGCAGTATGGGACAGCTGGCTAATTCACCCCTCCACTTT.

This clone was seen just once. The gene calls are TRBV7-2 and TRBJ2-7, with TRBD2 matching 12 bases. V lost 5 bases, J lost 0 bases, and 5 bases stayed unmatched. This CDR3 is built from 16 residues. Germline-derived CDR1 and CDR2 are SGHTA and FQGNSA. The CDR3 loop reads CASSALAGGLSYEQYF. CDR3 coding DNA: TGTGCCAGCAGCGCTCTAGCGGGGGGGCTCTCCTACGAGCAGTACTTC.

The chain has TRBV21-1 and TRBJ1-4; the table's D call TRBD1 went unverified against the DNA. TRBV21-1 is tagged as a pseudogene. The CDR3 loop spans 17 amino acids. CDR3 nucleotide sequence: TGTGCCAGCAGCAAAGGTTCTTTCGGACAGGGGGATGAAAAACTGTTTTTT. Protein sequence: CASSKGSFGQGDEKLFF.

The chain joins TRBV18 to TRBJ1-1; D unclear. This CDR3 contains 12 residues. Looked up from germline, CDR1 is KGHSH and CDR2 is LQKENI. Trimming stripped 4 bases from V and 1 base from J, with 4 bases between. The CDR3 loop reads CASSRGNTEAFF. CDR3 coding DNA: TGTGCCAGCTCACGAGGGAACACTGAAGCTTTCTTT.

The V gene is TRBV2, the J gene TRBJ1-4, with 8 bases lining up with TRBD1. CDR3 length: 16 amino acids. The ends lost 8 bases at V and 6 bases at J; junction bases unmatched: 14. Germline V gene data show CDR1 as SNHLY and CDR2 as FYNNEI. The DNA of the CDR3 is TGTGCCAGCGGAGCCCGGACAGGGAGGGTGGATGAAAAACTGTTTTTT. Translating gives CASGARTGRVDEKLFF.

The V gene is TRBV10-3, the J gene TRBJ2-2; no reliable D call. The germline V and J ends were trimmed by 6 bases and 0 bases, with 8 bases remaining between them. Germline loops: CDR1 ENHRY, CDR2 SYGVKD. The CDR3 is made up of 14 amino acids. CDR3 residues: CAISKTPNTGELFF. CDR3 bases: TGTGCCATCAGCAAAACTCCGAACACCGGGGAGCTGTTTTTT.

V gene TRBV2 combines with J gene TRBJ2-1; TRBD2 aligns across 8 bases. V trimming: 0 bases; J trimming: 7 bases; junction bases outside the gene matches: 5. Germline V CDR1 and CDR2: SNHLY, FYNNEI. The CDR3 runs to 15 residues. This CDR3 is CASSEAGGGYNEQFF. Here the CDR3 DNA reads TGTGCCAGCAGTGAAGCAGGCGGGGGGTATAATGAGCAGTTCTTC.

The chain uses TRBV19 and TRBJ1-1, with 7 positions matching TRBD1. Germline V CDR1 and CDR2: LNHDA, SQIVND (reference sequence). This CDR3 spans 16 amino acids. Trimming removed 3 bases from V and 2 bases from J; junction bases left unmatched: 9. CDR3 sequence (DNA): TGTGCCAGTAGTATGCTTAAGACAGGGTACAACACTGAAGCTTTCTTT. As protein: CASSMLKTGYNTEAFF.

V gene TRBV7-9 combines with J gene TRBJ1-2; 9 nucleotides line up with TRBD1. V was pared by 5 bases and J by 8 bases, with 6 bases of the junction left unmatched. The CDR3 covers 13 residues. Germline lookup yields CDR1 SEHNR and CDR2 FQNEAQ (reference sequence). CDR3: CASSPGQGPGYTF. CDR3 nucleotides: TGTGCCAGCAGCCCCGGACAGGGGCCCGGCTACACCTTC. The whole variable domain, remainder taken from reference TRBV7-9 and TRBJ1-2, is DTGVSQNPRHKITKRGQNVTFRCDPISEHNRLYWYRQTLGQGPEFLTYFQNEAQLEKSRLLSDRFSAERPKGSFSTLEIQRTEQGDSAMYLCASSPGQGPGYTFGSGTRLTVV.

The chain joins TRBV2 to TRBJ2-2, with D perhaps matching TRBD1 (5 bases). Germline CDR1 is SNHLY and CDR2 is FYNNEI. Trimming removed 9 bases at V and 3 bases at J, with 14 bases between. This CDR3 is 14 amino acids long. The CDR3 reads CARVTVDDTGELFF. CDR3 bases: TGTGCCAGGGTGACAGTAGACGACACCGGGGAGCTGTTTTTT.

The chain is built from TRBV18 and TRBJ2-1, with D perhaps matching TRBD2 (6 bases). The V end was cut by 6 bases, the J end by 0 bases, with 18 bases between. Germline CDR1 and CDR2: KGHSH and LQKENI. This CDR3 comprises 17 residues. The CDR3 region is CASSPGPGGSSYNEQFF. In nucleotides, the CDR3 is TGTGCCAGCTCCCCCGGACCCGGGGGTAGCTCCTACAATGAGCAGTTCTTC.

This sequence joins TRBV11-1 and TRBJ1-1; the D gene is possibly TRBD1 (5 bases). V lost 2 bases to trimming and J lost 0 bases, with 7 bases between them. The V gene's germline CDR1 is SGHAT and CDR2 FQDESV (reference sequence). The CDR3 is 14 amino acids. The CDR3 bases are TGTGCCAGCAGCTTAAGGGGTTTGAACACTGAAGCTTTCTTT. The encoded protein is CASSLRGLNTEAFF.

This clone occurred a few times. The gene calls are TRBV5-1 and TRBJ1-1; D may be TRBD1 (6 bases). CDR3 length equals 14 residues. Germline CDR1 is SGHRS and CDR2 is YFSETQ. The V end was cut by 0 bases, the J end by 7 bases, with 13 bases between. This CDR3 reads CASSLDRVSVEAFF. Written as DNA, the CDR3 is TGCGCCAGCAGCTTGGACAGGGTCTCGGTTGAAGCTTTCTTT. Based on the CDR3 plus reference TRBV5-1 and TRBJ1-1, the full variable domain is KAGVTQTPRYLIKTRGQQVTLSCSPISGHRSVSWYQQTPGQGLQFLFEYFSETQRNKGNFPGRFSGRQFSNSRSEMNVSTLELGDSALYLCASSLDRVSVEAFFGQGTRLTVV.

The chain joins TRBV5-1 to TRBJ1-1; 9 positions match TRBD1. The CDR3 runs 16 residues. In germline, CDR1 is SGHRS, CDR2 YFSETQ. V trimming: 0 bases; J trimming: 5 bases; junction bases outside the gene matches: 8. The CDR3 spells CASSLGTGVVKTEAFF. CDR3 DNA: TGCGCCAGCAGCTTGGGGACAGGGGTGGTAAAAACTGAAGCTTTCTTT.

The table lists this clone with a few counts. The rearrangement joins TRBV6-4 to TRBJ2-2; TRBD2 is a possible D gene (5 bases). Germline CDR1 reads MRHNA; CDR2 reads SNTAGT. Trimming removed 7 bases at V and 2 bases at J, with 11 bases between. The length of the CDR3 is 14 residues. CDR3 DNA: TGTGCCAGCATAGTTCGGGGAAACACCGGGGAGCTGTTTTTT. It specifies CASIVRGNTGELFF.

This clone showed up just once. The V gene is TRBV5-6, the J gene TRBJ1-3; D gene ambiguous. Germline V gives CDR1 SGHDT, CDR2 YYEEEE. Trimming stripped 4 bases from V and 4 bases from J, with 6 bases between. The length of the CDR3 is 12 residues. The CDR3 sequence: CASSTGGNTIYF. Written as DNA, the CDR3 is TGTGCCAGCAGCACGGGAGGAAACACCATATATTTT.

The chain employs TRBV7-8 and TRBJ1-2; TRBD1 matches 7 bases. Germline V gene lookup returns CDR1 SGHVS and CDR2 FQNEAQ. The CDR3 is 13 amino acids. After removal of 5 bases from V and 8 bases from J, the junction contained 8 bases not matched to a gene. For the CDR3, the DNA is TGTGCCAGCAGCCTCGACAGGGTGGTCGGCTACACCTTC. This gives the protein CASSLDRVVGYTF.

The chain employs TRBV7-2 and TRBJ2-3; 8 positions match TRBD1. Germline CDR1 is SGHTA and CDR2 is FQGNSA. CDR3 length: 13 residues. With 5 bases clipped from V and 10 bases from J, the junction kept 8 bases outside the gene matches. CDR3 DNA sequence: TGTGCCAGCAGCCTCATCGGACAGGGCGCGCAGTATTTT. It encodes CASSLIGQGAQYF.

The V and J genes are TRBV15 and TRBJ2-1; 11 bases match TRBD2. Trimming removed 5 bases from V and 7 bases from J; junction bases left unmatched: 4. Per germline, CDR1 LNHNV and CDR2 YYDKDF (reference sequence). The CDR3 is made up of 14 amino acids. CDR3 bases: TGTGCCACCAGCCGGACTAGCGGGTTTAATGAGCAGTTCTTC. The encoded protein is CATSRTSGFNEQFF.

V gene TRBV11-3 combines with J gene TRBJ2-1, with D possibly matching TRBD2 (6 bases). CDR3 size: 18 residues. CDR1 and CDR2 (germline): SGHNT, YENEEA. Trimming removed 5 bases from V and 6 bases from J, with 26 bases in between. The CDR3 nucleotides are TGTGCCAGCAGCCGACGGGGCCGTAGCGGAACTCCCGGCAATGAGCAGTTCTTC. Translating it yields CASSRRGRSGTPGNEQFF. The full variable domain, completed using reference TRBV11-3 and TRBJ2-1, is EAGVVQSPRYKIIEKKQPVAFWCNPISGHNTLYWYLQNLGQGPELLIRYENEEAVDDSQLPKDRFSAERLKGVDSTLKIQPAELGDSAVYLCASSRRGRSGTPGNEQFFGPGTRLTVL.

CDR3 nucleotide sequence: TGTGCCAGCTCCTCGGGACAGGGGTATGAGCAGTTCTTC. Translation: CASSSGQGYEQFF. The genes are TRBV6-1 and TRBJ2-1; 10 nucleotides align to TRBD1. Germline V gene lookup returns CDR1 MNHNS and CDR2 SASEGT. Losses at the gene ends were 8 bases for V and 8 bases for J; bases not matched to a gene: 6. The CDR3 totals 13 residues.

The V and J genes are TRBV7-9 and TRBJ1-1; 10 nucleotides align to TRBD1. In germline, CDR1 is SEHNR, CDR2 FQNEAQ (reference sequence). The CDR3 spans 15 residues. V dropped 5 bases and J dropped 2; count of bases not matched to a gene: 5. Here the CDR3 DNA reads TGTGCCAGCAGCCCGACAGGGGGCGCAAACACTGAAGCTTTCTTT. This gives the protein CASSPTGGANTEAFF.

The CDR3 protein is CASSERQDGKTQYF. The CDR3 DNA sequence: TGTGCCAGCAGTGAGCGACAGGACGGGAAGACCCAGTACTTC. The J gene is TRBJ2-5, the V gene TRBV6-1, with a weak D call TRBD1 (6 bases). Trimming left V 3 bases short and J 6 bases short, with 14 bases between. The V gene's germline CDR1 is MNHNS and CDR2 SASEGT. The CDR3 is made up of 14 amino acids.

Only a few counts were recorded for this clone. The CDR3 reads CASSDRDRVSVVGKLFF. In DNA, the CDR3 is TGTGCCAGCAGTGATAGGGACAGGGTCTCGGTAGTCGGAAAACTGTTTTTT. V gene TRBV6-1 combines with J gene TRBJ1-4; 9 bases are shared with TRBD1. The CDR3 consists of 17 residues. From germline, CDR1 is MNHNS and CDR2 SASEGT. Trimming at V came to 3 bases and at J to 10 bases, leaving 15 bases not matched to a gene.

The J gene is TRBJ1-2, the V gene TRBV5-5, with 8 bases that match TRBD1. The ends lost 2 bases at V and 7 bases at J; junction bases unmatched: 10. Germline loops: CDR1 SGHKS, CDR2 YYEKEE (reference sequence). This CDR3 is built from 15 residues. The CDR3 sequence: CASSFRAGGLGGYTF. The CDR3 DNA follows: TGTGCCAGCAGCTTTCGGGCAGGGGGCTTAGGTGGCTACACCTTC.

The chain recombines TRBV10-2 with TRBJ2-5; 8 bases match TRBD2. CDR1 is WSHSY and CDR2 is SAAADI in the germline V gene. This CDR3 has 15 amino acids. Germline trimming cut 2 bases from V and 1 base from J; bases unmatched to any gene: 3. CDR3 bases: TGCGCCAGCAGTGAGCTAGCGGGTCCCCAAGAGACCCAGTACTTC. Translation: CASSELAGPQETQYF.